A single T cell receptor (beta chain) is shown here with its context. Every patient experienced relapse after autologous stem cell transplantation, and brentuximab vedotin exposure varied. Complete response, partial response or progressive disease was recorded as best response. Per germline, CDR1 SGDLS and CDR2 YYNGEE. V shed 2 bases, J shed 0 bases, and the junction held 11 bases outside the gene matches. This CDR3 contains 19 residues. Generated by immunoSEQ multiplex PCR, the TCRdb table keeps only in-frame clones and is missing some. The sample records under 5,500 clones, around two thirds being singletons. This sample stems from a study of PD-1 blockade in classical Hodgkin lymphoma.

The receptor was isolated from a human donor with classical Hodgkin lymphoma. V and J are TRBV9 and TRBJ1-3; 10 bases align to TRBD1. This specimen consisted of peripheral blood mononuclear cells (PBMCs), obtained at baseline. Here the CDR3 reads CASSVQLGTGARSGNTIYF. CDR3 bases: TGTGCCAGCAGCGTCCAACTCGGGACAGGGGCCCGCTCTGGAAACACCATATATTTT.